This T cell receptor beta chain derives from a study of immune cell composition in non-small cell lung cancer. Study as a whole: Most cases were lung adenocarcinoma or squamous cell carcinoma.

Deletions cut 1 base from V and 4 bases from J, with 8 bases between. The CDR3 length is 14 residues. Looked up from germline, CDR1 is SNHLY and CDR2 is FYNNEI. DNA was extracted from unsorted cell suspensions stored frozen. Libraries were prepared by immunoSEQ multiplex PCR; TCRdb keeps only in-frame clonotypes and omits some of them. Counted here are roughly 2,400 clones, roughly four fifths occurring once; the ten biggest clones make up about 18%. This sample also appeared in a second study, on CD4 T cells in lung cancer. That work states: CD4+ clones recognizing candidate mutation-encoded neoepitopes were isolated from blood.

This clonotype was sampled from a human donor with non-small cell lung cancer. The sequencing input was lung tumor tissue. The chain employs TRBV2 and TRBJ2-1; no reliable D call. The CDR3 sequence: CASSEGGTYNEQFF. The CDR3 DNA follows: TGTGCCAGCAGTGAAGGCGGAACTTACAATGAGCAGTTCTTC.